This TCR beta chain was observed in a study of shared clonotypes between healthy human individuals. Study-level information: The plates for each donor numbered three CD4 naive, three CD4 memory, two CD8 naive and one CD8 memory. Points from the study as a whole: About 5% of naive CD4 clonotypes were shared across a few donors. Compared with memory subsets, naive subsets generally had larger estimated richness.

The data were produced by immunoSEQ multiplex PCR, yet TCRdb's version contains in-frame clones alone and is incomplete. Of fewer than 1 million clones in the sample, about 97% were seen once. Naive CD8 cells lacked CD45RO and underwent positive selection for CCR7, leaving out terminally differentiated effector memory CD45RA+ cells. Turning to this clone: The antigen remains undetermined.

CDR3 size: 16 residues. CDR1 is MNHNS, CDR2 SASEGT, per germline. After removal of 8 bases from V and 4 bases from J, the junction contained 14 bases not matched to a gene. Sequencing input: naive CD8+ T cells sorted from blood. The TCR originated in a man younger than 40 in good health. This sequence joins TRBV6-1 and TRBJ2-1, with 7 positions matching TRBD2. The CDR3 sequence: CASGALSGTLYNEQFF. The CDR3 DNA follows: TGTGCCAGCGGTGCGTTGAGCGGGACCCTATACAATGAGCAGTTCTTC.